Listed below are T cell receptor beta chains from one sample, sequenced in a study of blood T cells in healthy people across ages. TCRdb independently ran MiXCR on the 5' RACE reads; one entry per CDR3 protein. This sample yields 800,000 or so distinct CDR3 sequences, of which 20% to 30% are seen a single time; around 3.6% belongs to the top ten. The sample was also reused in another study, on T cells of mothers and their children.

Sample: blood. These receptors were collected from a boy aged 5-17 years in good health. The CDR3 runs from the conserved cysteine through the conserved F or W. Each record gives: clone size, J gene, V gene, D gene, CDR3 protein, CDR3 DNA. The D gene is left open where the match is weak. Clone sizes are given selectively: once, few, many, or a class where the clone is expanded.

>-|TRBJ1-2|TRBV29-1|-
CSVPTGKANYGYTF
TGCAGCGTTCCTACAGGAAAGGCTAACTATGGCTACACCTTC
>few|TRBJ2-5|TRBV9|TRBD2
CASSAMSGGLETQCF
TGTGCCAGCAGCGCCATGTCGGGGGGGCTAGAGACCCAGTGCTTC
>few|TRBJ1-2|TRBV20-1|-
CSVSPPGRDYGYTF
TGCAGTGTTTCGCCCCCAGGCCGGGACTATGGCTACACCTTC
>-|TRBJ1-1|TRBV28|-
CASSSWGSVPQAEAFF
TGTGCCAGCAGTTCGTGGGGCAGCGTCCCTCAAGCTGAAGCTTTCTTT
>-|TRBJ2-3|TRBV21-1|-
CASSKVGLLAGANLTDTQYF
TGTGCCAGCAGCAAAGTTGGGCTCCTAGCGGGGGCCAACCTCACAGATACGCAGTATTTT
>-|TRBJ2-4|TRBV7-2|TRBD2
CASSLDGRALDIQYF
TGTGCCAGCAGCTTAGACGGGAGGGCCCTCGACATTCAGTACTTC
>few|TRBJ2-7|TRBV7-2|-
CASSDDLPYEQYF
TGTGCCAGCAGCGACGATCTCCCCTACGAGCAGTACTTC
>once|TRBJ2-1|TRBV5-1|-
CASSPGPGGGNEQFF
TGCGCCAGCAGCCCCGGACCGGGTGGAGGCAATGAGCAGTTCTTC
>few|TRBJ2-3|TRBV11-2|TRBD2
CASSLRLAGALTDTQYF
TGTGCCAGCAGCTTAAGGCTAGCGGGGGCCCTCACAGATACGCAGTATTTT
>few|TRBJ1-2|TRBV7-8|-
CASSLASGVAGYTF
TGTGCCAGCAGCTTAGCTTCCGGGGTTGCTGGCTACACCTTC
>-|TRBJ2-5|TRBV9|-
CASSVAGSTGQETQYF
TGTGCCAGCAGCGTAGCGGGTTCCACTGGCCAAGAGACCCAGTACTTC
>few|TRBJ1-5|TRBV15|-
CATSPQGSQAVYQPQHF
TGTGCCACCAGCCCCCAGGGCAGTCAGGCGGTTTATCAGCCCCAGCATTTT
>-|TRBJ1-1|TRBV23-1|TRBD1
CASSHWTGRTEAFF
TGCGCCAGCAGTCATTGGACAGGGCGAACTGAAGCTTTCTTT
>-|TRBJ2-7|TRBV12-3/TRBV12-4|-
CASSFRDLPYEQYF
TGTGCCAGCAGTTTCCGGGACCTTCCCTACGAGCAGTACTTC
>few|TRBJ2-2|TRBV9|-
CASSPLKAALTNTGELFF
TGTGCCAGCAGCCCCCTGAAGGCAGCCCTCACCAACACCGGGGAGCTGTTTTTT
>-|TRBJ2-5|TRBV18|-
CASSRTGEGETQYF
TGTGCCAGCTCAAGAACCGGCGAGGGAGAGACCCAGTACTTC
>-|TRBJ2-7|TRBV20-1|-
CSALDSPTYEQYF
TGCAGTGCTTTGGACAGCCCCACCTACGAGCAGTACTTC
>few|TRBJ1-5|TRBV20-1|-
CSAGGDGGVNQPQHF
TGCAGTGCTGGGGGGGATGGTGGTGTCAATCAGCCCCAGCATTTT
>few|TRBJ2-3|TRBV6-5|-
CASSYSTRADTQYF
TGTGCCAGCAGTTACTCAACTAGGGCAGATACGCAGTATTTT
>-|TRBJ2-3|TRBV5-6|TRBD2
CASSLLAGAPDTQYF
TGTGCCAGCAGCTTGCTAGCGGGAGCCCCAGATACGCAGTATTTT
>-|TRBJ1-2|TRBV29-1|-
CSVPRTYGYTF
TGCAGCGTCCCACGGACCTATGGCTACACCTTC
>few|TRBJ2-7|TRBV4-3|-
CASSQARDYEQYF
TGCGCCAGCAGCCAAGCCAGGGACTACGAGCAGTACTTC
>-|TRBJ1-1|TRBV5-1|-
CASTPDPESLEAFF
TGCGCCAGCACCCCGGACCCGGAGAGCCTTGAAGCTTTCTTT
>few|TRBJ1-4|TRBV20-1|-
CSASQSNEKLFF
TGCAGTGCTAGCCAATCTAATGAAAAACTGTTTTTT
>-|TRBJ1-6|TRBV4-2|TRBD1
CASSQGDRGRSPLHF
TGTGCCAGCAGCCAAGGAGATAGGGGGCGATCACCCCTCCACTTT
>few|TRBJ2-4|TRBV20-1|-
CSARETVAKNIQYF
TGCAGTGCTAGAGAAACGGTGGCCAAAAACATTCAGTACTTC